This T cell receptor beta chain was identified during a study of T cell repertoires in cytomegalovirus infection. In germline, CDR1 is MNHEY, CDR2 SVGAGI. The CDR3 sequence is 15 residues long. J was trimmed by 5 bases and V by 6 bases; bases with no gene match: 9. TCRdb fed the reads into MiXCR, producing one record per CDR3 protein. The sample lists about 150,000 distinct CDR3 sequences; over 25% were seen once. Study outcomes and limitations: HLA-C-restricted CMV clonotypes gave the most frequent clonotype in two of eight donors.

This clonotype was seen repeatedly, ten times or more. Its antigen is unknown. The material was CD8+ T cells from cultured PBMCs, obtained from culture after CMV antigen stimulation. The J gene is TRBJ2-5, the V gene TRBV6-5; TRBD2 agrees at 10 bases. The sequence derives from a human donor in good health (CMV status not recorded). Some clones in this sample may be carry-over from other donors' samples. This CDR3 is CASRPSSGGFETQYF. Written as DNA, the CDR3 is TGTGCCAGCAGACCCTCTAGCGGGGGTTTTGAGACCCAGTACTTC.